These 11 T cell receptor beta chains originate from one sample sequenced in a study of cytomegalovirus exposure and HLA in healthy donors. Measured with immunoSEQ multiplex PCR; TCRdb has only the in-frame clones, and not every one. Of 130,000 to 150,000 clones in the sample, 70% to 90% are singletons; the top ten hold about 1.5%. Sequenced sample: PBMCs. These receptors were taken from a woman in her twenties or thirties in good health and CMV-seronegative.

This chain connects TRBV5-5 to TRBJ2-3; possible D gene TRBD2, 7 bases. The CDR3 loop spans 14 amino acids. CDR1 and CDR2 (germline): SGHKS, YYEKEE (reference sequence). V lost 6 bases and J 3 bases, leaving 14 bases between the germline ends. The CDR3 is CASTMGGLTDTQYF. In nucleotides, the CDR3 is TGTGCCAGCACCATGGGGGGGCTGACAGATACGCAGTATTTT.

This sequence joins TRBV11-3 and TRBJ2-1; no clear D gene. The CDR3 spans 13 residues. CDR1 and CDR2 from the germline V gene are SGHNT and YENEEA. V was clipped by 4 bases and J by 0 bases, with 4 bases between them. CDR3 region: CASSSSSYNEQFF. The CDR3, as DNA: TGTGCCAGCAGCTCCAGCTCCTACAATGAGCAGTTCTTC.

The table lists this clone with a count of one. The chain uses TRBV7-9 and TRBJ2-3, with D unresolved. V was clipped by 3 bases and J by 9 bases, with 10 bases between them. This CDR3 is built from 12 residues. The germline V gene encodes CDR1 SEHNR and CDR2 FQNEAQ (reference sequence). The CDR3 protein is CASSFSSETQYF. The CDR3 DNA is TGTGCCAGCAGCTTCTCCAGTGAAACGCAGTATTTT. Looking up the rest from reference TRBV7-9 and TRBJ2-3 gives the full variable domain: DTGVSQNPRHKITKRGQNVTFRCDPISEHNRLYWYRQTLGQGPEFLTYFQNEAQLEKSRLLSDRFSAERPKGSFSTLEIQRTEQGDSAMYLCASSFSSETQYFGPGTRLTVL.

The rearrangement joins TRBV6-5 to TRBJ2-2, with 7 positions matching TRBD2. CDR3 length: 15 residues. Germline assignment: CDR1 MNHEY and CDR2 SVGAGI. The trim removed 0 bases at V and 4 bases at J, leaving 2 bases unmatched. CDR3 protein: CASSYSGEGTGELFF. CDR3 nucleotides: TGTGCCAGCAGTTACTCAGGGGAGGGCACCGGGGAGCTGTTTTTT.

This chain uses TRBV2 with TRBJ2-1; TRBD1 might be the D (5 bases). Looked up from germline, CDR1 is SNHLY and CDR2 is FYNNEI. Trimming stripped 6 bases from V and 8 bases from J, with 20 bases between. The CDR3 covers 15 residues. The CDR3 nucleotides are TGTGCCAGCAGGATACAGGACACCGTAGGGTATGAGCAGTTCTTC. Residues: CASRIQDTVGYEQFF.

The chain links TRBV7-2 to TRBJ1-4; D ambiguous. Trimming stripped 5 bases from V and 3 bases from J, with 16 bases between. The germline gives CDR1 SGHTA, CDR2 FQGNSA. The CDR3 covers 16 residues. DNA for the CDR3: TGTGCCAGCAGCACCTATAGAGGGAGCCCTAATGAAAAACTGTTTTTT. Protein: CASSTYRGSPNEKLFF.

CDR3 bases: TGTGCCAGTGCCAAGGGACTGGGGGCCTACGAGCAGTACTTC. Its protein is CASAKGLGAYEQYF. This chain connects TRBV2 to TRBJ2-7; possible D gene TRBD2, 6 bases. V was shortened by 9 bases and J by 2 bases, with 17 bases between the two germline ends. Germline assignment: CDR1 SNHLY and CDR2 FYNNEI. The CDR3 is made up of 14 amino acids.

The genes are TRBV5-1 and TRBJ1-1, with D perhaps TRBD1 (5 bases). The CDR3 is 13 amino acids. Germline V gene data show CDR1 as SGHRS and CDR2 as YFSETQ. Trimming pared 7 bases from V and 1 base from J, leaving 11 bases between. The CDR3 reads CASASQENTEAFF. The CDR3 DNA sequence: TGCGCCAGCGCATCACAGGAGAACACTGAAGCTTTCTTT.

The CDR3 protein is CAWSVGAGVQYF. Here the CDR3 DNA reads TGTGCCTGGAGTGTAGGGGCTGGGGTGCAGTACTTC. This rearrangement joins TRBV30 to TRBJ2-7; a weak D match, TRBD1 (5 bases). This CDR3 region has 12 residues. Per the germline V gene, CDR1 is GTSNPN and CDR2 is SVGIG (reference sequence). Trimming cost V 0 bases and J 9 bases, with 12 bases left between them.

The chain uses TRBV9 and TRBJ1-3, with D possibly TRBD1 on 5 matching bases. CDR1 is SGDLS and CDR2 is YYNGEE in the germline V gene. CDR3 length: 15 amino acids. Trimming pared 0 bases from V and 2 bases from J, leaving 9 bases between. For the CDR3, the DNA is TGTGCCAGCAGCGTAGCCCCAGGGACTGGAAACACCATATATTTT. As protein: CASSVAPGTGNTIYF.

The chain has TRBV6-5 and TRBJ2-7, with D possibly TRBD1 on 8 matching bases. Germline CDR1 is MNHEY and CDR2 is SVGAGI. CDR3 size: 14 residues. V dropped 7 bases and J dropped 1 base, with 14 bases sitting between them. CDR3 coding DNA: TGTGCCAGCAAAAAACAGGGGGGGTCCTACGAGCAGTACTTC. Translating gives CASKKQGGSYEQYF.